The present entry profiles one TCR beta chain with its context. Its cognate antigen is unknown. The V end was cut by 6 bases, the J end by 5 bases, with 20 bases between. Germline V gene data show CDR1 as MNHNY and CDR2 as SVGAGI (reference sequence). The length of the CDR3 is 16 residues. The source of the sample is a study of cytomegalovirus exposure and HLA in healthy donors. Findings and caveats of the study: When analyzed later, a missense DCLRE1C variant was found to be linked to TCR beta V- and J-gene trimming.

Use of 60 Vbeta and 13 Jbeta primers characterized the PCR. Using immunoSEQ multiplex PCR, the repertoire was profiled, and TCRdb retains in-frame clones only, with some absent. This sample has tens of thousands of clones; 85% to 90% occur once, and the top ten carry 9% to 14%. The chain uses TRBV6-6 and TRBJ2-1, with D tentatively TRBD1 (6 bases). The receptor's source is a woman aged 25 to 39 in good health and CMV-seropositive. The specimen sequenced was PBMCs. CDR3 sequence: CASRKGETPNHNEQFF. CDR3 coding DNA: TGTGCCAGCAGAAAGGGGGAGACGCCGAATCACAATGAGCAGTTCTTC.